This note documents a single T cell receptor (beta chain) sequence. Generated by immunoSEQ multiplex PCR, the TCRdb table keeps only in-frame clones and is missing some. The sample lists some 680,000 clones; roughly 73% were seen once. The sample originates from a study of shared clonotypes between healthy human individuals. The CDR3 sequence is 15 residues long. Trimming took off 8 bases at V and 4 bases at J, with 18 bases between the two ends. Germline-derived CDR1 and CDR2 are SNHLY and FYNNEI. Source material: memory CD4+ T cells sorted from blood. Subset meaning: CD45RA-negative fraction. The sequence was collected from a woman aged 30 to 39 in good health. This chain links TRBV2 with TRBJ2-1, with a weak D call TRBD1 (6 bases). The CDR3 DNA follows: TGTGCCAGCGGGGGCAGGGAAGTAATATACAATGAGCAGTTCTTC. Translation gives CASGGREVIYNEQFF.